A single sample is the source of the 25 T cell receptor beta chains below, sequenced in a study of CD8 T cells in Susac syndrome. The RNA, about 0.45 to 1 ug, was put through reverse transcription using random hexamers. A single record per CDR3 protein comes from TCRdb applying MiXCR to the immunoSEQ multiplex PCR reads. Here the sample spans about 440,000 distinct CDR3 sequences, approximately 89% being singletons. The sample taken for sequencing was CD8+ T cells from PBMCs. The receptor set was obtained from a human donor with multiple sclerosis.

The V and J genes are TRBV28 and TRBJ2-7; D possibly uses TRBD1 or TRBD2 (5 bases each). The CDR3 runs 18 residues. In germline, CDR1 is MDHEN, CDR2 SYDVKM. V was cut by 6 bases and J by 3 bases, with 27 bases left in between. The CDR3 nucleotides read TGTGCCAGCAGCCCTCAGAGGACGGGGCCGATGGTCCTCTACGAGCAGTACTTC. Its translation is CASSPQRTGPMVLYEQYF.

V gene TRBV20-1 combines with J gene TRBJ2-1, with TRBD1 as a possible D gene (6 bases). Germline loops: CDR1 DFQATT, CDR2 SNEGSKA (reference sequence). The CDR3 length is 16 residues. Trimming cost V 3 bases and J 0 bases, with 15 bases left between them. The CDR3 DNA reads as TGCAGTGCTAGGATTTTCGGGACACACTCCTACAATGAGCAGTTCTTC. Encoded protein: CSARIFGTHSYNEQFF.

The rearrangement uses TRBV19 and TRBJ1-5, with D hard to call. The CDR3 sequence is 16 residues long. CDR1 is LNHDA, CDR2 SQIVND, per germline (reference sequence). Deletions cut 3 bases from V and 3 bases from J, with 15 bases between. The CDR3 DNA follows: TGTGCCAGTAGTATCTCCGGTCAGCTCTTCAATCAGCCCCAGCATTTT. Protein sequence: CASSISGQLFNQPQHF.

The V and J genes are TRBV25-1 and TRBJ2-7; no clear D gene. CDR1 MGHDK and CDR2 SYGVNS come from the germline V gene. The length of the CDR3 is 11 residues. V dropped 1 base and J dropped 5 bases, with 3 bases sitting between them. This CDR3 is CASSESHEQYF. CDR3 nucleotides: TGTGCCAGCAGTGAATCCCACGAGCAGTACTTC.

The rearrangement uses TRBV10-3 and TRBJ2-7; D might be TRBD1 (6 bases). Germline assignment: CDR1 ENHRY and CDR2 SYGVKD. This CDR3 is 16 amino acids long. The V end was cut by 2 bases, the J end by 0 bases, with 14 bases between. CDR3 sequence (DNA): TGTGCCATCAGTGAGCCGTGGGACACTAGCTCCTACGAGCAGTACTTC. This codes for CAISEPWDTSSYEQYF.

The chain is built from TRBV14 and TRBJ2-2; the match to TRBD2 covers 7 bases. J was trimmed by 6 bases and V by 4 bases; bases with no gene match: 5. This CDR3 is 14 amino acids long. Germline CDR1 and CDR2: SGHDN and FVKESK. The CDR3 protein is CASSPRLAPGELFF. CDR3 nucleotides: TGTGCCAGCAGCCCGCGACTAGCCCCCGGGGAGCTGTTTTTT.

This clonotype was counted once. This chain joins TRBV27 and TRBJ2-7, with 11 bases aligning to TRBD2. The CDR3 loop spans 15 amino acids. The V and J ends lost 5 bases and 3 bases, in that order; junction bases with no gene match: 6. Germline V lookup: CDR1 MNHEY, CDR2 SMNVEV (reference sequence). The DNA of the CDR3 is TGTGCCAGCAGTGTTCAACTAGCGGGAGTCTACGAGCAGTACTTC. Protein: CASSVQLAGVYEQYF.

The CDR3 DNA follows: TGTGCCAGCAGTTCACGAGATCCGCGGGGGACTAGCGGGTACCCTGAGCAGTTCTTC. Translated, it gives CASSSRDPRGTSGYPEQFF. The chain employs TRBV12-3 or TRBV12-4 and TRBJ2-1, with 12 bases lining up with TRBD2. V trimming: 4 bases; J trimming: 9 bases; junction bases outside the gene matches: 19. The CDR3 has 19 amino acids.

This chain links TRBV7-2 with TRBJ2-7; a possible D gene is TRBD2 (7 bases). CDR3 length: 17 amino acids. Germline values: CDR1 SGHTA, CDR2 FQGNSA. With 5 bases removed from V and 1 base from J, the gap between germline ends came to 21 bases. The CDR3 region is CASSAQGPSGPSYEQYF. The CDR3 nucleotides are TGTGCCAGCAGCGCCCAGGGGCCTAGCGGCCCTTCCTACGAGCAGTACTTC.

The gene calls are TRBV24-1 and TRBJ2-3, with D possibly being TRBD2 (6 bases). Germline V gives CDR1 KGHDR, CDR2 SFDVKD. Between the trimmed V and J ends, which lost 3 bases and 4 bases, there was a span of 19 bases. The CDR3 loop spans 17 amino acids. The CDR3 here is CATSDAAGTSDPDTQYF. The DNA for the CDR3 is TGTGCCACCAGTGATGCCGCCGGGACTTCGGATCCAGATACGCAGTATTTT.

The genes are TRBV10-1 and TRBJ2-7; D is uncertain. This CDR3 has 15 amino acids. The V gene lost 3 bases and the J gene lost 4 bases, with 16 bases spanning the gap. CDR1 and CDR2 (germline): WNHNN, SYGVQD (reference sequence). CDR3 protein: CASSESVSLGYEQYF. The CDR3 DNA follows: TGCGCCAGCAGTGAATCGGTCTCTCTAGGGTACGAGCAGTACTTC.

The CDR3 coding sequence is TGTGCCAGCAGTTTACCGATGACAGATTCCTACAATGAGCAGTTCTTC. It codes for CASSLPMTDSYNEQFF. The V call is TRBV5-4, the J call TRBJ2-1; maybe TRBD1 (5 bases). The V gene lost 5 bases and the J gene lost 1 base, with 16 bases spanning the gap. Germline values: CDR1 SGHNT, CDR2 YYREEE (reference sequence). The CDR3 consists of 16 residues.

In DNA, the CDR3 is TGTGCCAGCAGCTTGGCCGGGAGCTACACAGATACGCAGTATTTT. As protein: CASSLAGSYTDTQYF. The chain combines TRBV5-6 with TRBJ2-3, with a tentative D call TRBD2 (6 bases). CDR3 length: 15 amino acids. Germline assignment: CDR1 SGHDT and CDR2 YYEEEE. Trimming shortened V by 0 bases and J by 2 bases, and 10 bases separated the two germline ends.

The rearrangement joins TRBV27 to TRBJ2-1, with TRBD2 as a possible D gene (5 bases). Germline lookup yields CDR1 MNHEY and CDR2 SMNVEV (reference sequence). CDR3 length: 14 residues. V lost 4 bases and J lost 7, with 14 bases in between. CDR3 sequence (DNA): TGTGCCAGCAGTTCGTGGGAGACAAGAAATGAGCAGTTCTTC. Translated, it gives CASSSWETRNEQFF.

The gene calls are TRBV5-4 and TRBJ2-7; TRBD1 is a possible D gene (6 bases). V was trimmed by 4 bases and J by 0 bases, leaving 17 bases between them. The CDR3 is made up of 16 amino acids. The V gene's germline CDR1 is SGHNT and CDR2 YYREEE (reference sequence). The CDR3 bases are TGTGCCAGCAGCCCTACTGAGGACAGAAACTCCTACGAGCAGTACTTC. Protein product: CASSPTEDRNSYEQYF.

J is TRBJ2-5 and V is TRBV4-1; 10 bases align to TRBD1. With 5 bases clipped from V and 4 bases from J, the junction kept 13 bases outside the gene matches. Germline CDR1 is MGHRA and CDR2 is YSYEKL. The CDR3 covers 17 residues. The CDR3 protein is CASSDSAGTGEGETQYF. As DNA, the CDR3 is TGCGCCAGCAGCGATTCAGCCGGGACAGGGGAAGGAGAGACCCAGTACTTC.

This chain connects TRBV11-2 to TRBJ2-1; 8 bases are a match to TRBD2. With 0 bases clipped from V and 1 base from J, the junction kept 11 bases outside the gene matches. Germline V gene data show CDR1 as SGHAT and CDR2 as FQNNGV. The length of the CDR3 is 19 residues. CDR3 sequence reads: CASSLEAAVAGPSYNEQFF. The CDR3 coding sequence is TGTGCCAGCAGCTTAGAAGCGGCTGTAGCGGGGCCTTCCTACAATGAGCAGTTCTTC.

The gene calls are TRBV6-1 and TRBJ1-3; D not certain. There are 16 residues in the CDR3. With 5 bases removed from V and 0 bases from J, the gap between germline ends came to 14 bases. The germline gives CDR1 MNHNS, CDR2 SASEGT. The CDR3 protein is CASSTTLTNSGNTIYF. The CDR3, as DNA: TGTGCCAGCAGTACAACCCTGACGAACTCTGGAAACACCATATATTTT.

This chain connects TRBV6-5 to TRBJ2-5, with D perhaps matching TRBD1 or TRBD2 (5 bases each). With 8 bases removed from V and 1 base from J, the gap between germline ends came to 11 bases. CDR3 length: 13 amino acids. The V gene's germline CDR1 is MNHEY and CDR2 SVGAGI. The CDR3 DNA sequence: TGTGCCAGCGGCGCCGGGACCCAAGAGACCCAGTACTTC. Protein product: CASGAGTQETQYF.

With respect to this clonotype: Relative to the germline gene, one junction end is altered; a read error may explain this. The chain couples TRBV4-1 to TRBJ2-3; TRBD2 matches 11 bases. The CDR3 has 16 residues. CDR1 is MGHRA, CDR2 YSYEKL, per germline. CDR3 in DNA: TGCGCCAGCAGCCAACTTAGCGGGGGGGCCCCAGATACGAAGTATTTT. It codes for CASSQLSGGAPDTKYF.

V gene TRBV5-6 combines with J gene TRBJ2-7; weak D call: TRBD2 (6 bases). V was cut by 0 bases and J by 0 bases, with 16 bases left in between. The CDR3 contains 17 residues. The germline gives CDR1 SGHDT, CDR2 YYEEEE. The CDR3 region has the DNA TGTGCCAGCAGCTTGGTTGTTGCGGACGGGAGCTCCTACGAGCAGTACTTC. As protein: CASSLVVADGSSYEQYF.

In regard to this clonotype: At one end the junction does not follow the germline gene, possibly because of a read error. The J gene is TRBJ2-1, the V gene TRBV27, with 8 bases matching TRBD2. Germline V CDR1 and CDR2: MNHEY, SMNVEV (reference sequence). The CDR3 is made up of 14 amino acids. In nucleotides, the CDR3 is TGTGCCAGCAGTGCCGGGGGGGTAGCCAATGAGCGGTTCTTC. Its protein product is CASSAGGVANERFF.

This chain uses TRBV2 with TRBJ1-5; TRBD1 matches at 7 bases. This CDR3 is 15 amino acids long. Germline V gene lookup returns CDR1 SNHLY and CDR2 FYNNEI. The ends lost 3 bases at V and 2 bases at J; junction bases unmatched: 4. Here the CDR3 DNA reads TGTGCCAGCAGTGAGACAGGGACGGGCAATCAGCCCCAGCATTTT. This encodes CASSETGTGNQPQHF.

The chain recombines TRBV20-1 with TRBJ1-2; D ambiguous. Trimming stripped 0 bases from V and 3 bases from J, with 11 bases between. Per germline, CDR1 DFQATT and CDR2 SNEGSKA (reference sequence). The CDR3 totals 14 residues. The CDR3 loop is CSARDLKSHYGYTF. DNA of the CDR3: TGCAGTGCTAGAGATCTTAAGTCCCACTATGGCTACACCTTC.

The chain joins TRBV12-3 or TRBV12-4 to TRBJ2-1; 7 bases line up with TRBD2. This CDR3 comprises 16 residues. After removal of 4 bases from V and 4 bases from J, the junction contained 10 bases not matched to a gene. Here the CDR3 reads CASSWVAGYRYNEQFF. In DNA, the CDR3 is TGTGCCAGCAGTTGGGTAGCGGGCTATCGGTACAATGAGCAGTTCTTC.